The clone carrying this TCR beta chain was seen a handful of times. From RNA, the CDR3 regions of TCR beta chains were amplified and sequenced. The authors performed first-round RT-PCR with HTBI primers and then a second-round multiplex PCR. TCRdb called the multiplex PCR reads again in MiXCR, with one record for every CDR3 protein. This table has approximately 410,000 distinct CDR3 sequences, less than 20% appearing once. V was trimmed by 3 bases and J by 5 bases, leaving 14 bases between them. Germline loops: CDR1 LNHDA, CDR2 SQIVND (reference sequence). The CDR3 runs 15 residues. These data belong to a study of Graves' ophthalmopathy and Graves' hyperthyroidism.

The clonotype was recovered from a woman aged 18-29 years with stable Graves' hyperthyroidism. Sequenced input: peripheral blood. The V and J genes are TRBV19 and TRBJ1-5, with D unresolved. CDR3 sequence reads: CASSISVGSDQPQHF. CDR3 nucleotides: TGTGCCAGTAGTATTTCGGTGGGGTCGGATCAGCCCCAGCATTTT.